This is a list of T cell receptor beta chains from one sample in a study of identical twins. One entry per CDR3 protein, called by TCRdb with MiXCR from the 5' RACE reads. The top ten hold roughly 0.3% of the sample, which has some 1,600,000 distinct CDR3 sequences, about 30% seen once. Sequenced input: cord blood. The receptors stem from a newborn girl in good health. The CDR3 runs from the conserved cysteine through the conserved F or W. Each record gives: V gene, J gene, D gene, clone size, CDR3 protein. A D gene is named only where the DNA matches it firmly. Clone size is not always given. Where it is, it says once, few, many or a class for expanded clones.

>TRBV7-2|TRBJ2-2|NA|NA
CASSLEALNTGELFF
>TRBV24-1|TRBJ2-5|NA|NA
CATSDLESPETRYF
>TRBV7-2|TRBJ2-1|TRBD2|NA
CASSLGGGSSSYNEQFF
>TRBV7-2|TRBJ2-5|NA|NA
CASSLRPIQETQYF
>TRBV12-3/TRBV12-4|TRBJ2-6|TRBD2|few
CASSSLSLAGPSGANVLTF
>TRBV6-2/TRBV6-3|TRBJ1-1|NA|few
CASSQIGGLNTEAFF
>TRBV9|NA|TRBD2|once
CASSVTGLAGGRYNEQYF
>TRBV7-2|TRBJ1-5|NA|NA
CASSPKTGTDQPRHF
>TRBV2|TRBJ2-3|NA|NA
CASRRTLFSTDTQYF
>TRBV6-5|TRBJ1-1|NA|NA
CVSKPEASLGAEAFF
>TRBV5-1|TRBJ1-1|TRBD1|NA
CASSGTGAGEAFF
>TRBV6-1|TRBJ2-7|NA|few
CASSEWKQYF
>TRBV27|TRBJ1-1|NA|few
CASSVIYRVGTEAFF
>TRBV12-3/TRBV12-4|TRBJ2-3|TRBD2|NA
CASSFDGGGAGGRDTQYF
>TRBV4-2|TRBJ2-1|TRBD2|many
CASSQYPPYSQRERSYNEQFF
>TRBV7-2|TRBJ2-2|NA|once
CASSLGGTTNTGELFF
>TRBV12-5|TRBJ2-1|TRBD2|NA
CASGKGLAIDDEQFF
>TRBV20-1|TRBJ1-2|TRBD1|few
CSLDRVYGYTF
>TRBV12-3/TRBV12-4|TRBJ2-3|NA|NA
CASSFAITDTQYF
>TRBV20-1|TRBJ1-5|NA|NA
CSARRALEPQHF
>TRBV29-1|TRBJ2-1|TRBD2|NA
CSVGEGLGYNEQFF
>TRBV7-2|TRBJ2-1|NA|NA
CASSLYLAQRGFF
>TRBV4-3|TRBJ2-1|NA|NA
CASSQDPFF
>TRBV5-1|TRBJ1-2|NA|few
CASSLRVGDGYTF
>TRBV20-1|TRBJ2-3|TRBD2|few
CSARETSGRPDTQYF